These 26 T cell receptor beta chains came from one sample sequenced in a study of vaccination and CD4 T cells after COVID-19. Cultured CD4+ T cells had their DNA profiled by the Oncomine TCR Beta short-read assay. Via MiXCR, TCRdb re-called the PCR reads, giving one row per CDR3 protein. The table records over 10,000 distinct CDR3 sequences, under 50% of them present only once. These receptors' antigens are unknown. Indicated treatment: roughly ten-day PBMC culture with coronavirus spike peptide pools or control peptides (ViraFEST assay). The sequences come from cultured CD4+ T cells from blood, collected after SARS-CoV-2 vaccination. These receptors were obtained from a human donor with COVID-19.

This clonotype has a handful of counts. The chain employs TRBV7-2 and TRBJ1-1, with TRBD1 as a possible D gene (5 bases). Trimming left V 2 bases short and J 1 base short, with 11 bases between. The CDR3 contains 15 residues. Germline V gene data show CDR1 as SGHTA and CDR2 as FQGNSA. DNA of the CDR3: TGTGCCAGCAGCTTATATGGACAAAAGAACACTGAAGCTTTCTTT. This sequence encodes CASSLYGQKNTEAFF.

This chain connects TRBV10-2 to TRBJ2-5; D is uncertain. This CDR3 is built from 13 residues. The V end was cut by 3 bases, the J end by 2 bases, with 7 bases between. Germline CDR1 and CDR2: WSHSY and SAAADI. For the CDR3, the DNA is TGCGCCAGCAGTGACTTCAAGCAAGAGACCCAGTACTTC. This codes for CASSDFKQETQYF.

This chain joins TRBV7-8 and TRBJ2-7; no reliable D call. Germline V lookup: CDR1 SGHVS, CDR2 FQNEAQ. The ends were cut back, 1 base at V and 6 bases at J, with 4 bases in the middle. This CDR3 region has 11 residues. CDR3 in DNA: TGTGCCAGCAGCTTAGATCGCGAGCAGTACTTC. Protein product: CASSLDREQYF.

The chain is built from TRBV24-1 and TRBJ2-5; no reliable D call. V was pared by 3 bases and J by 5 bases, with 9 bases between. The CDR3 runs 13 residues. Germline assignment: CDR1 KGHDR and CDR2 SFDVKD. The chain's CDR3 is CATSDAPEETQYF. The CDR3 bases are TGTGCCACCAGTGATGCCCCCGAGGAGACCCAGTACTTC.

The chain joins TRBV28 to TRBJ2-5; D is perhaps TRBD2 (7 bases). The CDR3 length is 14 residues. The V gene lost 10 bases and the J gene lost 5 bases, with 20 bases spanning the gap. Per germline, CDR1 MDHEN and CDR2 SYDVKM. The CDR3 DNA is TGTGCCACCCACGGGGGGCCCTCGCGGGAGACCCAGTACTTC. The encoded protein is CATHGGPSRETQYF.

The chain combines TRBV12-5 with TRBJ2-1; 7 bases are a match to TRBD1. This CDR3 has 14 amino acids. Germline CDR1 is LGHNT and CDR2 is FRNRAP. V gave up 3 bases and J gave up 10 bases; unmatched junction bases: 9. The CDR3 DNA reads TGTGCTAGTGGTTTAGGCCTAGGGGGCTACGAGCAGTTCTTC. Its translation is CASGLGLGGYEQFF.

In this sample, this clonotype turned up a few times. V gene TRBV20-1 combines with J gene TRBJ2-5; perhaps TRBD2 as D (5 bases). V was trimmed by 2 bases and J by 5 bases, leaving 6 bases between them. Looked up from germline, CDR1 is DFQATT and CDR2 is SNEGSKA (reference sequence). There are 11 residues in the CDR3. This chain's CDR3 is CSARSGETQYF. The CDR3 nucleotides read TGCAGTGCTAGATCGGGGGAGACCCAGTACTTC.

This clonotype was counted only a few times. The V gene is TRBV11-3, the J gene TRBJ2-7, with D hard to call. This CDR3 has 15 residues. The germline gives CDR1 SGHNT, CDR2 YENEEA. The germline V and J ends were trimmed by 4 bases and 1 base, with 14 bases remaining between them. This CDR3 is CASSSKGPMSYEQYF. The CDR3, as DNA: TGTGCCAGCAGCTCAAAGGGCCCTATGTCCTACGAGCAGTACTTC. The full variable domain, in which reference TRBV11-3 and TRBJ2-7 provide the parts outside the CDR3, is EAGVVQSPRYKIIEKKQPVAFWCNPISGHNTLYWYLQNLGQGPELLIRYENEEAVDDSQLPKDRFSAERLKGVDSTLKIQPAELGDSAVYLCASSSKGPMSYEQYFGPGTRLTVT.

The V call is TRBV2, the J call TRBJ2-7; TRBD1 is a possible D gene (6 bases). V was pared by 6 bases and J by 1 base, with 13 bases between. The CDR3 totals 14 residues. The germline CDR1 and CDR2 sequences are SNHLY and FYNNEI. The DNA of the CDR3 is TGTGCCAGCAGGGCTGACAGGCCTTCCTACGAGCAGTACTTC. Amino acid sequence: CASRADRPSYEQYF.

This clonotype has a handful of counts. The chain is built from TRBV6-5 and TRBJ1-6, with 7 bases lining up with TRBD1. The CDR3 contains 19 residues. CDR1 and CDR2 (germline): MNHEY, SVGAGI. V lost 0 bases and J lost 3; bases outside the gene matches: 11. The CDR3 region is CASSYSGRGGGFYNSPLHF. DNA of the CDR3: TGTGCCAGCAGTTACTCGGGCAGGGGGGGAGGATTCTATAATTCACCCCTCCACTTT.

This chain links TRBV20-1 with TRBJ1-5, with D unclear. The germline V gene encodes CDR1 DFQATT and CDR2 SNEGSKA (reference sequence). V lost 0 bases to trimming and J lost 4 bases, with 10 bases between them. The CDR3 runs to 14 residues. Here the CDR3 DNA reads TGCAGTGCTAGAGACCCGATTGGTAATCAGCCCCAGCATTTT. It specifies CSARDPIGNQPQHF.

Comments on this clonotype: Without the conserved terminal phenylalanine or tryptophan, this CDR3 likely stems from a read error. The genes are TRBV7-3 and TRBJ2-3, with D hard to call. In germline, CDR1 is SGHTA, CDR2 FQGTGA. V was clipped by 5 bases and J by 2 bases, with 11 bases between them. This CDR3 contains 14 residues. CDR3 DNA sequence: TGTGCCAGCAGCCTCCAACCTCTCACAGATACGCAGTATTCT. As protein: CASSLQPLTDTQYS.

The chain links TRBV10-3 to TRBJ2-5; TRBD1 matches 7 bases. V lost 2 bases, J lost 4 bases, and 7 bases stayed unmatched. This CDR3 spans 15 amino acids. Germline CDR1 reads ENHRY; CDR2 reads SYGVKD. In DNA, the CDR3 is TGTGCCATCAGTGAGGAACAGGGGATCCGAGAGACCCAGTACTTC. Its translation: CAISEEQGIRETQYF.

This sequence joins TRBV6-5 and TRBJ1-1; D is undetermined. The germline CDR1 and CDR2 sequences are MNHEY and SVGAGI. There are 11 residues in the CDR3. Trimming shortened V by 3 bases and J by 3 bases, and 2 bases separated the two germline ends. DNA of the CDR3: TGTGCCAGCAGTTATTACACTGAAGCTTTCTTT. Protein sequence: CASSYYTEAFF.

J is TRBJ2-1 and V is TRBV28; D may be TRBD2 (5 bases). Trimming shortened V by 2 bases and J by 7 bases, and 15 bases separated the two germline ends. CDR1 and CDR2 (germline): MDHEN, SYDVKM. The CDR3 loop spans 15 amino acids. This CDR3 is CASSLGPGVRNEQFF. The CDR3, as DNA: TGTGCCAGCAGTTTAGGCCCCGGGGTAAGGAATGAGCAGTTCTTC.

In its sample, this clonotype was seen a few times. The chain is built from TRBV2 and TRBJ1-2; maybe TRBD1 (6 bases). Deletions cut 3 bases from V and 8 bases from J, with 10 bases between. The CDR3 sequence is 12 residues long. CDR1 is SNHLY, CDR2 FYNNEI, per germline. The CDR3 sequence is CASSDRGAGYTF. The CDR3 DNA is TGTGCCAGCAGTGACAGGGGCGCGGGCTACACCTTC.

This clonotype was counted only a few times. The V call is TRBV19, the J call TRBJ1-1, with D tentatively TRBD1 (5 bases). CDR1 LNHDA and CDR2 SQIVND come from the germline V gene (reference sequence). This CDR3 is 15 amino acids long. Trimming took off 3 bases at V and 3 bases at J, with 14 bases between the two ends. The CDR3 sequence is CASSIAGPRDTEAFF. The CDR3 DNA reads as TGTGCCAGTAGTATCGCAGGGCCTAGAGACACTGAAGCTTTCTTT.

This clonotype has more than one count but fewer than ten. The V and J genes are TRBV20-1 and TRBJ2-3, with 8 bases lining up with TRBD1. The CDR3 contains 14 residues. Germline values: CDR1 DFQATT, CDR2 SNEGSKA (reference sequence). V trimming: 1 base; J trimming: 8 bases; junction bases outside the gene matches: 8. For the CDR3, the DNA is TGCAGTGCTAGAGCCGACAGGGGAGTGAGTACGCAGTATTTT. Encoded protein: CSARADRGVSTQYF.

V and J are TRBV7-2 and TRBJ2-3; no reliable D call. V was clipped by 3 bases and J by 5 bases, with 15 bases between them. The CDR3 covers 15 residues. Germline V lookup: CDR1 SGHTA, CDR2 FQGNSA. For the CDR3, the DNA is TGTGCCAGCAGCTTTCGTGGCGGAGACGGAGATACGCAGTATTTT. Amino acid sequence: CASSFRGGDGDTQYF.

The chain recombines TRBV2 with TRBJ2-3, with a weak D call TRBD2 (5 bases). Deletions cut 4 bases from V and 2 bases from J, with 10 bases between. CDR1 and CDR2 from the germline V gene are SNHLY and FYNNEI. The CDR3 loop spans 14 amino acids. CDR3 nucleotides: TGTGCCAGCAGTGCGTCGGGAATCACAGATACGCAGTATTTT. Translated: CASSASGITDTQYF.

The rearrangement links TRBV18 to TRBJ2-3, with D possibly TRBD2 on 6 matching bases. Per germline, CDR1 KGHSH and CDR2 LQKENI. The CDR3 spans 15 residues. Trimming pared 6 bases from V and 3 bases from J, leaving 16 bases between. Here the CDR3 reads CASSMPGLTTDTQYF. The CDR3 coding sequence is TGTGCCAGCTCCATGCCGGGACTCACGACAGATACGCAGTATTTT.

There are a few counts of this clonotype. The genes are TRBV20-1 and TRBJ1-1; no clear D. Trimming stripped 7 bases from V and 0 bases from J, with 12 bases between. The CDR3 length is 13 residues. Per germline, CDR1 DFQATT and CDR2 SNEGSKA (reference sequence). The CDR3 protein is CSGASVMNTEAFF. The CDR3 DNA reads TGCAGTGGGGCATCGGTCATGAACACTGAAGCTTTCTTT.

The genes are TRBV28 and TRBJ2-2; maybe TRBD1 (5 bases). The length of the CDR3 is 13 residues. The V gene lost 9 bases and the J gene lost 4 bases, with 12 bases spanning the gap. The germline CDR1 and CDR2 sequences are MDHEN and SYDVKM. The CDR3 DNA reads TGTGCCAGTAAAAACAGGTTCACCGGGGAGCTGTTTTTT. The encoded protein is CASKNRFTGELFF.

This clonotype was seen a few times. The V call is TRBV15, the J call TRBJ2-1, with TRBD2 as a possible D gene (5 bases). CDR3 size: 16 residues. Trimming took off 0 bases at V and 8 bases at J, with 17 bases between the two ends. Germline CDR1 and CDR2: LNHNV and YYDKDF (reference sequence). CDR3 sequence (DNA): TGTGCCACCAGCAGAGATCCCCCGCCGGGAAGGGATGAGCAGTTCTTC. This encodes CATSRDPPPGRDEQFF.

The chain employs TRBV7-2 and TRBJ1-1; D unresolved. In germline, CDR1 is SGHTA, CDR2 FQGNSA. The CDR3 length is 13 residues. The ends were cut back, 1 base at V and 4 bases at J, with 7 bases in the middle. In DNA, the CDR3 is TGTGCCAGCAGCTTAGATGTGAGCACTGAAGCTTTCTTT. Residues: CASSLDVSTEAFF.

This CDR3 reads CASSLAFQNNNPEAFF. The CDR3 coding sequence is TGTGCCAGCAGCTTAGCGTTCCAGAACAATAATCCAGAAGCTTTCTTT. The chain combines TRBV11-1 with TRBJ1-1; no clear D. The CDR3 has 16 residues. Per the germline V gene, CDR1 is SGHAT and CDR2 is FQDESV (reference sequence). V was cut by 0 bases and J by 8 bases, with 19 bases left in between.